This TCR beta chain stems from a study of T cells after somatic rescue of genetic block. Clones were sequenced by immunoSEQ multiplex PCR, and TCRdb holds only the in-frame ones, with some missing. Among roughly 10,000 clones listed, 70% to 85% were seen once. Germline loops: CDR1 DFQATT, CDR2 SNEGSKA (reference sequence). V was trimmed by 7 bases and J by 3 bases, leaving 7 bases between them. The CDR3 loop spans 11 amino acids. The sequenced material came from peripheral blood mononuclear cells (PBMCs). The chain combines TRBV20-1 with TRBJ2-1, with D maybe TRBD2 (5 bases). This TCR was sampled from a boy aged 5-17 years. The CDR3 DNA reads TGCAGTGTTAGCGTCTACAATGAGCAGTTCTTC. Its protein product is CSVSVYNEQFF.